The rows below give T cell receptor beta chains drawn from one sample of a study of long-term antiretroviral therapy in people with HIV. Here immunoSEQ multiplex PCR was the method, and the copy in TCRdb shows in-frame clones only, minus some. The table includes 20,000 to 30,000 clones, over 65% detected once. Sample: unsorted PBMCs, taken roughly 4.9 years after starting antiretroviral therapy. The receptor source for this set is a man aged 40-50 years with HIV. Each CDR3 is given with its conserved first and last residue. The order of the fields is clone size, D gene, J gene, V gene, CDR3 DNA, CDR3 protein. D genes are given only for firm matches. Part of the rows lack a size; the others show once, few, many or a class for expanded clones.

. | . | TRBJ1-6 | TRBV2 | TGTGCCAGCAGTGAACCCCGTAGCAGTAATTCACCCCTCCACTTT | CASSEPRSSNSPLHF
. | TRBD1 | TRBJ1-2 | TRBV4-1 | TGCGCCAGCAGCCAAGAGGGGACAGAACTTAACTATGGCTACACCTTC | CASSQEGTELNYGYTF
. | TRBD1 | TRBJ2-7 | TRBV19 | TGTGCCAGTAGCCGTGGACAGGGGGCGAGGGAGCAGTACTTC | CASSRGQGAREQYF
. | . | TRBJ1-1 | TRBV7-9 | TGTGCCAGCAGCTTAAGAAACCTGAACACTGAAGCTTTCTTT | CASSLRNLNTEAFF
. | TRBD2 | TRBJ2-1 | TRBV13 | TGTGCCAGCAGCCCCCCAGGGACTAGCGTAAACAATGAGCAGTTCTTC | CASSPPGTSVNNEQFF
. | . | TRBJ1-1 | TRBV7-8 | TGTGCCAGCAGCTATTTACGGAACACTGAAGCTTTCTTT | CASSYLRNTEAFF
. | . | TRBJ2-1 | TRBV10-3 | TGTGCCACCTTATCGGGGCGGGGGCCTCACAATGAGCAGTTCTTC | CATLSGRGPHNEQFF
. | TRBD1 | TRBJ2-7 | TRBV6-6 | TGTGCCAGCATCGACTCTCAGGGGGCCCTAGACGAGCAGTACTTC | CASIDSQGALDEQYF
. | TRBD1 | TRBJ1-1 | TRBV7-9 | TGTGCCAGCAGCTTAGGGGACAGGGGCCGCACTGAAGCTTTCTTT | CASSLGDRGRTEAFF
. | TRBD1 | TRBJ1-5 | TRBV5-5 | TGTGCCAGCAGCTTAGGACAGGGGTGGACCCATCAGCCCCAGCATTTT | CASSLGQGWTHQPQHF
. | . | TRBJ2-7 | TRBV15 | TGTGCCACCAGCAGACTCCGGGACTCTTCCTACGAGCAGTACTTC | CATSRLRDSSYEQYF
. | TRBD1 | TRBJ1-2 | TRBV4-3 | TGCGCCAGCAGCCAGGGACAGGGGGCGAAGGGCTACACCTTC | CASSQGQGAKGYTF
. | TRBD1 | TRBJ1-2 | TRBV19 | TGTGCCACTAGTTCGACAGGGGGCAACTATGGCTACACCTTC | CATSSTGGNYGYTF
. | . | TRBJ2-1 | TRBV7-9 | TGTGCCAGCAGCTTAGAGGCAGGGAATGAGCAGTTCTTC | CASSLEAGNEQFF
few | . | TRBJ2-2 | TRBV7-2 | TGTGCCAGCAGCTTAGGAGTTGGGGGGGAGCTGTTTTTT | CASSLGVGGELFF
. | . | TRBJ2-7 | TRBV7-9 | TGTGCCAGCAGCTTAGGGGACGGGTACGAGCAGTACTTC | CASSLGDGYEQYF
. | . | TRBJ2-2 | TRBV29-1 | TGCAGCGTTGTGGTGTCTACAAAGAGAGGCGGGGAGCTGTTTTTT | CSVVVSTKRGGELFF
. | . | TRBJ2-7 | TRBV14 | TGTGCCAGCAGCTTTGAGGGGTTAGTCTACGAGCAGTACTTC | CASSFEGLVYEQYF
. | . | TRBJ2-2 | TRBV5-4 | TGTGCCAGCAGCTTTCAGATAGGGTCCGGGGAGCTGTTTTTT | CASSFQIGSGELFF
. | TRBD1 | TRBJ1-5 | TRBV6-5 | TGTGCCAGCAGCGCCGACAGGGGTAATCAGCCCCAGCATTTT | CASSADRGNQPQHF
. | . | TRBJ1-3 | TRBV6-5 | TGTGCCAGCAGTTACGGCCCCAGGCACTCTGGAAACACCATATATTTT | CASSYGPRHSGNTIYF
. | . | TRBJ1-2 | TRBV5-6 | TGTGCCAGCAGCGTCTGGACACTCGCGAACTATGGCTACACCTTC | CASSVWTLANYGYTF
. | . | TRBJ2-7 | TRBV18 | TGTGCCAGCTCACCACTAGACAACTACGAGCAGTACTTC | CASSPLDNYEQYF
. | . | TRBJ2-7 | TRBV11-3 | TGTGCCAGCAGCTTAGATTGGCCCCGGATGCGCTCCTACGAGCAGTACTTC | CASSLDWPRMRSYEQYF
. | TRBD1 | TRBJ1-3 | TRBV6-1 | TGTGCCAGCCTCAGACAGGGGGGGTACACCATATATTTT | CASLRQGGYTIYF
once | . | TRBJ1-3 | TRBV10-3 | TGTGCCATCAGTGGGGCGACAGCTATCTCTGGAAACACCATATATTTT | CAISGATAISGNTIYF
. | . | TRBJ1-2 | TRBV10-3 | TGTGCCATCAGTGAGTCGAGACTCGGAGGTGGCTACACCTTC | CAISESRLGGGYTF
few | . | TRBJ1-5 | TRBV4-1 | TGCGCCAGCAGCCAAGGGGACCAGGCAGCCCAGCATTTT | CASSQGDQAAQHF
few | . | TRBJ1-5 | TRBV7-9 | TGTGCCAGCAGCCCCGACGGGTTTGGGCAGCCCCAGCATTTT | CASSPDGFGQPQHF
few | . | TRBJ1-6 | TRBV4-1 | TGCGCCAGCAGCCAGGATAACAGGGCATCGTTTGATTCACCCCTCCACTTT | CASSQDNRASFDSPLHF
. | TRBD2 | TRBJ2-7 | TRBV5-1 | TGCGCCAGCAGCATTTCCGGGACTAGCGGGACCTACGAGCAGTACTTC | CASSISGTSGTYEQYF
. | . | TRBJ2-6 | TRBV28 | TGTGCCAGCAGAGGAGGGACTGGGGCCAACGTCCTGACTTTC | CASRGGTGANVLTF
. | . | TRBJ1-1 | TRBV18 | TGTGCCAGCTCACCAAGACAGGAGGGCACTGAAGCTTTCTTT | CASSPRQEGTEAFF
. | TRBD2 | TRBJ2-3 | TRBV28 | TGTGCCAGCAGCCCTCATAAGCGGGAGGGCCTCCCAGATACGCAGTATTTT | CASSPHKREGLPDTQYF
. | . | TRBJ2-5 | TRBV5-4 | TGTGCCAGCAGCTTCGGGGGGCTCAGGGAGACCCAGTACTTC | CASSFGGLRETQYF
. | . | TRBJ2-5 | TRBV7-3 | TGTGCCAGCAGCTTAGACCGGGAGACCCAGTACTTC | CASSLDRETQYF
once | TRBD2 | TRBJ2-2 | TRBV10-3 | TGTGCCATCACGTGGACTAGCGGGGGTTCGAACACCGGGGAGCTGTTTTTT | CAITWTSGGSNTGELFF